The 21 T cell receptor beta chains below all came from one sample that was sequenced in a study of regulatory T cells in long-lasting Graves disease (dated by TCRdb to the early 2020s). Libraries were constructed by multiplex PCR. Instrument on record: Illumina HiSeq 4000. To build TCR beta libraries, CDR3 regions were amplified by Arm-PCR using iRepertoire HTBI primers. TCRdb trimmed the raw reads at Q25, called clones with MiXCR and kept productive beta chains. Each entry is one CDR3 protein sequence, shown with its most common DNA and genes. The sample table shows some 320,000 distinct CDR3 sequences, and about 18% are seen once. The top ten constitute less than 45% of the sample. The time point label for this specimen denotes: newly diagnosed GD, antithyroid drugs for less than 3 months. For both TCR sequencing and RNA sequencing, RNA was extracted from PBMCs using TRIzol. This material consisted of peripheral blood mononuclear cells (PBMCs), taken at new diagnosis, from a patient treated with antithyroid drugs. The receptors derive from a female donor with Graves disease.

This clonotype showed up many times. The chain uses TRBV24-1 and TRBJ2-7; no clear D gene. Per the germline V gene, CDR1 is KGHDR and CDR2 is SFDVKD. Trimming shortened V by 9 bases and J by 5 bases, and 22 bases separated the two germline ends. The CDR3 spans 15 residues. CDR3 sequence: CATGSEGERSDEQYF. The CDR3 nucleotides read TGTGCCACCGGGTCCGAAGGCGAACGTTCGGACGAGCAGTACTTC.

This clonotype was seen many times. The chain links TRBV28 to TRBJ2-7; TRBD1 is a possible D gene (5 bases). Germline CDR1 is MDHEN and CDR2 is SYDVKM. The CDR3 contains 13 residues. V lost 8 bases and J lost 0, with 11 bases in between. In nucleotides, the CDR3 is TGTGCCAGCGGGGCCTCGAGCTCCTACGAGCAGTACTTC. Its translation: CASGASSSYEQYF.

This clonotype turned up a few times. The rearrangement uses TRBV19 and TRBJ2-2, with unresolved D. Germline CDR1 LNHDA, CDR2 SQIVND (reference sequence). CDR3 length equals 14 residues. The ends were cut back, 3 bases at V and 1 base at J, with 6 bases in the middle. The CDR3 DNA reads TGTGCCAGTAGTATGTGGGGGAACACCGGGGAGCTGTTTTTT. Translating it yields CASSMWGNTGELFF.

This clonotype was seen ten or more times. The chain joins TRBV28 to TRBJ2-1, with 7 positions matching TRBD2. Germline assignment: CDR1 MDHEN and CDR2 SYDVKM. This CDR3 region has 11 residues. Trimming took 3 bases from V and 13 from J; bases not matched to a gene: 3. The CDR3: CASSFQREQFF. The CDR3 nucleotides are TGTGCCAGCAGTTTTCAGCGGGAACAGTTCTTC.

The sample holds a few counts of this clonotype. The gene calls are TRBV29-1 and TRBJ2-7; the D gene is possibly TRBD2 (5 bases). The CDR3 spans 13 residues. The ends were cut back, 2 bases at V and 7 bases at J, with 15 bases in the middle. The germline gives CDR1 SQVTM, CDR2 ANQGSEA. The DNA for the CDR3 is TGCAGCGTTGAACAAGGCCCGGAGGCTGAGCAGTACTTC. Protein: CSVEQGPEAEQYF.

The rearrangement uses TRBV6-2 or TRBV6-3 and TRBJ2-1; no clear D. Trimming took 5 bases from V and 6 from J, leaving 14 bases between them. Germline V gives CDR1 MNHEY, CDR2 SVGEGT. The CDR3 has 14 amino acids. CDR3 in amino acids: CASSEAGGANEQFF. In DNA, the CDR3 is TGTGCCAGCAGTGAAGCAGGCGGCGCCAATGAGCAGTTCTTC.

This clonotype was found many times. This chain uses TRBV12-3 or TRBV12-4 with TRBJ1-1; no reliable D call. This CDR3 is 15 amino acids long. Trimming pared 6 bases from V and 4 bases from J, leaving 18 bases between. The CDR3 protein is CASSQTRSGRTEAFF. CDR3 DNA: TGTGCCAGCAGCCAAACCAGATCTGGCCGCACTGAAGCTTTCTTT.

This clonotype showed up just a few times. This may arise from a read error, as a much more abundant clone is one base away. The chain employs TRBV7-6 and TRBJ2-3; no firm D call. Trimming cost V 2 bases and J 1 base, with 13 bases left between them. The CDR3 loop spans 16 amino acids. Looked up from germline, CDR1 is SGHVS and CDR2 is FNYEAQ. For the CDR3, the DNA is TGTGCCAGCAGCTTAATGAGACTCCTGGGCACAGATACGCAGTATTTT. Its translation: CASSLMRLLGTDTQYF. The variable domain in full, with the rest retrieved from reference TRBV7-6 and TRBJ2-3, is GAGVSQSPRYKVTKRGQDVALRCDPISGHVSLYWYRQALGQGPEFLTYFNYEAQQDKSGLPNDRFSAERPEGSISTLTIQRTEQRDSAMYRCASSLMRLLGTDTQYFGPGTRLTVL.

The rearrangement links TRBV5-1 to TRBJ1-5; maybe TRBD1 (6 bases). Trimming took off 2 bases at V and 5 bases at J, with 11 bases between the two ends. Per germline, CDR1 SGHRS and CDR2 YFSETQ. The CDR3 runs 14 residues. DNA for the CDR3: TGCGCCAGCAGCTTTGCAGGGGATGATCAGCCCCAGCATTTT. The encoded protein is CASSFAGDDQPQHF.

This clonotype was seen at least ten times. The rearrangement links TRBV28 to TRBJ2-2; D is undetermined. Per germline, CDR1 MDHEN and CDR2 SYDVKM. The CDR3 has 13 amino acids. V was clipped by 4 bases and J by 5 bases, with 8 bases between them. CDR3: CASSSLETGELFF. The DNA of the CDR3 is TGTGCCAGCAGTTCCTTAGAAACCGGGGAGCTGTTTTTT.

CDR3: CSARDRDNSPLHF. The CDR3 coding sequence is TGCAGTGCTAGAGATCGGGACAATTCACCCCTCCACTTT. The chain combines TRBV20-1 with TRBJ1-6; D is perhaps TRBD1 (5 bases). Between the trimmed V and J ends, which lost 0 bases and 7 bases, there was a span of 7 bases. Germline V lookup: CDR1 DFQATT, CDR2 SNEGSKA (reference sequence). This CDR3 has 13 residues.

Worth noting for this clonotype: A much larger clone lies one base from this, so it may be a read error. The CDR3 nucleotides are TGTGCCAGCGGCCCCCGGGTCCGGGGGAGTGCGTACAATGAGCAGTTCTTC. The encoded protein is CASGPRVRGSAYNEQFF. The chain combines TRBV9 with TRBJ2-1, with D maybe TRBD2 (6 bases). Germline values: CDR1 SGDLS, CDR2 YYNGEE. Trimming took 7 bases from V and 4 from J, leaving 24 bases between them. The CDR3 sequence is 17 residues long.

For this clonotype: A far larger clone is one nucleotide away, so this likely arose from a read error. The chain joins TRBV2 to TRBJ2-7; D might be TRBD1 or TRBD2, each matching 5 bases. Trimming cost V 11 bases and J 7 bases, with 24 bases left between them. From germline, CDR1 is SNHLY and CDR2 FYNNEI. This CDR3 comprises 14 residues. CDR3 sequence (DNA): TGTGCCGCGAGACGGGGCCTTTCCTACAATGAGCAGTACTTC. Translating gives CAARRGLSYNEQYF. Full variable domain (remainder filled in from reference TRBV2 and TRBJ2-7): EPEVTQTPSHQVTQMGQEVILRCVPISNHLYFYWYRQILGQKVEFLVSFYNNEISEKSEIFDDQFSVERPDGSNFTLKIRSTKLEDSAMYFCAARRGLSYNEQYFGPGTRLTVT.

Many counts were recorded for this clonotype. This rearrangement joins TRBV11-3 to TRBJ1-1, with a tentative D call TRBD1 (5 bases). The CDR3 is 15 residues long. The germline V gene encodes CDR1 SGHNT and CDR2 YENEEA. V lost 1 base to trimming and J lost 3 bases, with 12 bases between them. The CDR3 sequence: CASSLVGPRDTEAFF. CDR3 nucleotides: TGTGCCAGCAGCTTAGTGGGGCCCAGAGACACTGAAGCTTTCTTT.

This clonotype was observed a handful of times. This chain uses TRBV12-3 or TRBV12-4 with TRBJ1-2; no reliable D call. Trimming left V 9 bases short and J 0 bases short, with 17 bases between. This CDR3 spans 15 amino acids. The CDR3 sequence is CASRDLDGSNYGYTF. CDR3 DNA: TGTGCCAGTAGAGACCTTGATGGGTCTAACTATGGCTACACCTTC.

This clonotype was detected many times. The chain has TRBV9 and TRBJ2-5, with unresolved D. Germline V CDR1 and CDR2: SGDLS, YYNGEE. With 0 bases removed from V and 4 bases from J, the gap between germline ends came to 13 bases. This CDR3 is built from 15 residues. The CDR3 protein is CASSVEDSPAETQYF. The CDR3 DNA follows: TGTGCCAGCAGCGTAGAGGATAGCCCTGCAGAGACCCAGTACTTC.

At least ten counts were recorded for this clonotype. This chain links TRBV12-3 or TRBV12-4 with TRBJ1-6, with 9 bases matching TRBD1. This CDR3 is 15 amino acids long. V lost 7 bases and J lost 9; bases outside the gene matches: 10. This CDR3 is CASTRTGDLGSPLHF. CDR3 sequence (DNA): TGTGCCAGCACCCGGACAGGGGATTTAGGTTCACCCCTCCACTTT.

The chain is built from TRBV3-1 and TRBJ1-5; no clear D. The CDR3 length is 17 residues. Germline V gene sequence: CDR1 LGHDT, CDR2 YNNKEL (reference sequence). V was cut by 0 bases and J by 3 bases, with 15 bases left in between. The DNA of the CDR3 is TGTGCCAGCAGCCAAGACTCGGGCGACATCCACAATCAGCCCCAGCATTTT. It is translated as CASSQDSGDIHNQPQHF.

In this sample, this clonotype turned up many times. The CDR3 region is CASSAQGPSNQPQHF. In DNA, the CDR3 is TGTGCCAGCAGTGCCCAGGGACCCAGCAATCAGCCCCAGCATTTT. The chain uses TRBV2 and TRBJ1-5, with D possibly TRBD1 on 5 matching bases. Germline V lookup: CDR1 SNHLY, CDR2 FYNNEI. Trimming took 4 bases from V and 1 from J, leaving 11 bases between them. This CDR3 spans 15 amino acids.

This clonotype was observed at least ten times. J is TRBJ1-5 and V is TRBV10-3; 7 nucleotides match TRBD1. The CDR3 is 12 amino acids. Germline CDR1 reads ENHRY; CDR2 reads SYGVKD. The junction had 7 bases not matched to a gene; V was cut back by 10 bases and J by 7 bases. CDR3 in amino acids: CATRDSRQPQHF. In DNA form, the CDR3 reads TGTGCCACCAGGGACAGTAGACAGCCCCAGCATTTT.

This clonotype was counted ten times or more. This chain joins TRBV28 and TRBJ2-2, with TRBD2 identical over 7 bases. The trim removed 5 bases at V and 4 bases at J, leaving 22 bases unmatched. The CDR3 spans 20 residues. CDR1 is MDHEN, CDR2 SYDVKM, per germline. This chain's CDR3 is CASSRRRGRRSSGATGELFF. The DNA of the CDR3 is TGTGCCAGCAGTAGGAGGCGCGGGAGACGCAGCTCTGGTGCCACCGGGGAGCTGTTTTTT.